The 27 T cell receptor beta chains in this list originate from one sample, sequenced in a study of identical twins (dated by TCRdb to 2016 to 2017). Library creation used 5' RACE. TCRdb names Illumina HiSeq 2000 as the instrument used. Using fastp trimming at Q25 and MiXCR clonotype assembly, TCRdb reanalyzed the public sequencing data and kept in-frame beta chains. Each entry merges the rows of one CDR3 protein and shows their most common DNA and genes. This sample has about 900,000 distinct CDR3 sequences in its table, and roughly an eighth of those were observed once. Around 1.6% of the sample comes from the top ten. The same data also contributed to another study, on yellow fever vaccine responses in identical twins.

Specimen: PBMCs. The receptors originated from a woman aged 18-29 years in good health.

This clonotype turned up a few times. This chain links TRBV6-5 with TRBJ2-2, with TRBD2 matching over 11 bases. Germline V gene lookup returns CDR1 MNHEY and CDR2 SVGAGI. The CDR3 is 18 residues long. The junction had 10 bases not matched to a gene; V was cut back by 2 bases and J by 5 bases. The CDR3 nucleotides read TGTGCCAGCAGTTACCTTTTTAGCGGGGGGGCCTTTACCGGGGAGCTGTTTTTT. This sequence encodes CASSYLFSGGAFTGELFF.

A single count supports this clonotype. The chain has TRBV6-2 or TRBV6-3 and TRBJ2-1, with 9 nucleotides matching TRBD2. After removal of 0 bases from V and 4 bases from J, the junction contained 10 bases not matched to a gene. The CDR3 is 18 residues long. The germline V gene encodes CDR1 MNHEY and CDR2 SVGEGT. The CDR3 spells CASSYSLVAGVAYNEQFF. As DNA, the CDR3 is TGTGCCAGCAGTTACTCGCTGGTAGCGGGGGTCGCATACAATGAGCAGTTCTTC.

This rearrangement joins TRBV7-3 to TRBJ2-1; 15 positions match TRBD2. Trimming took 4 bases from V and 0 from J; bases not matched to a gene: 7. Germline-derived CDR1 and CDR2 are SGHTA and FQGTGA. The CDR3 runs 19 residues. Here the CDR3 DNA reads TGTGCCAGCAGCTCCGGGACTAGCGGGAGGACCCTCTCCTACAATGAGCAGTTCTTC. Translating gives CASSSGTSGRTLSYNEQFF.

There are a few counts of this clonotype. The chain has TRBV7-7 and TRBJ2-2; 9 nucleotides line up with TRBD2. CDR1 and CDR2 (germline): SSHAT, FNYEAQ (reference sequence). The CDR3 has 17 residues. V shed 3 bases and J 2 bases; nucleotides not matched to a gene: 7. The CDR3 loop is CASSFSLGLANTGELFF. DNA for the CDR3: TGTGCCAGCAGCTTTTCCTTGGGACTAGCTAACACCGGGGAGCTGTTTTTT.

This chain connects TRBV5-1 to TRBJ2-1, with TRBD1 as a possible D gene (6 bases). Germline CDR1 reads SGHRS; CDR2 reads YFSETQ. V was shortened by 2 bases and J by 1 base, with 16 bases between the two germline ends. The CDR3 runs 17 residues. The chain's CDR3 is CASSLRLGGMSYNEQFF. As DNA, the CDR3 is TGCGCCAGCAGCTTAAGACTTGGGGGCATGTCCTACAATGAGCAGTTCTTC.

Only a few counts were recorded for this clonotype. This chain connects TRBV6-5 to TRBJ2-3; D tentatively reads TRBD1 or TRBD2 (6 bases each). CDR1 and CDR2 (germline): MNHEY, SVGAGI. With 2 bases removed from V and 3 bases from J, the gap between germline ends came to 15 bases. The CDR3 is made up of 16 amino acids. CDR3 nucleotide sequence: TGTGCCAGCAGTTACGGATTGGGGGGCGGGACAGATACGCAGTATTTT. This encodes CASSYGLGGGTDTQYF.

Here the CDR3 reads CASSLTVQEQFF. As DNA, the CDR3 is TGTGCCAGCAGCTTAACAGTCCAAGAGCAGTTCTTC. This chain connects TRBV7-9 to TRBJ2-1, with unresolved D. With 2 bases removed from V and 10 bases from J, the gap between germline ends came to 9 bases. CDR1 is SEHNR and CDR2 is FQNEAQ in the germline V gene (reference sequence). This CDR3 is 12 amino acids long.

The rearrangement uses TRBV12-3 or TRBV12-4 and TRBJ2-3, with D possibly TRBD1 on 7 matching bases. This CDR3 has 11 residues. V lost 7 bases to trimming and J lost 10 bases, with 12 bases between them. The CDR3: CASTQGGPQYF. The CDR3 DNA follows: TGTGCCAGCACCCAGGGGGGACCGCAGTATTTT.

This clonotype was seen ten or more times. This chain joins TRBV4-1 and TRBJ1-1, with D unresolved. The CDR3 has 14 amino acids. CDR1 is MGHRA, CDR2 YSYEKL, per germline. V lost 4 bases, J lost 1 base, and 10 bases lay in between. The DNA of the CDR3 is TGCGCCAGCAGCCGCATGACCGGGAACACTGAAGCTTTCTTT. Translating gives CASSRMTGNTEAFF.

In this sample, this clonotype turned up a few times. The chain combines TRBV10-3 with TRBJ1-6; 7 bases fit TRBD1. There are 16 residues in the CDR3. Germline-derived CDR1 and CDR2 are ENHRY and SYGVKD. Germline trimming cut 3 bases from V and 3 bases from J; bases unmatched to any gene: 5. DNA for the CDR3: TGTGCCATCAGTGATACAGGGGTTTTCTATAATTCACCCCTCCACTTT. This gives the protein CAISDTGVFYNSPLHF.

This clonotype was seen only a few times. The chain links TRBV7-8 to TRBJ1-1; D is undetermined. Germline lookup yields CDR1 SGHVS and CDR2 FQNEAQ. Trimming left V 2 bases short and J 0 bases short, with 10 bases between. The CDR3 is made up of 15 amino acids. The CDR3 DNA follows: TGTGCCAGCAGCTTAATGGGTATGATGAACACTGAAGCTTTCTTT. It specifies CASSLMGMMNTEAFF.

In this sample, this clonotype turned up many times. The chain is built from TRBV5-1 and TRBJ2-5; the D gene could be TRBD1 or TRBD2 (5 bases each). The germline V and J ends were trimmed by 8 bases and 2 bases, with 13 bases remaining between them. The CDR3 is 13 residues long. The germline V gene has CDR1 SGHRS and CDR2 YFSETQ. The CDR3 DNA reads TGCGCCAGTAGCCGGGACGGACAAGAGACCCAGTACTTC. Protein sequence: CASSRDGQETQYF. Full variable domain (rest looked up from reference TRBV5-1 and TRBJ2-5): KAGVTQTPRYLIKTRGQQVTLSCSPISGHRSVSWYQQTPGQGLQFLFEYFSETQRNKGNFPGRFSGRQFSNSRSEMNVSTLELGDSALYLCASSRDGQETQYFGPGTRLLVL.

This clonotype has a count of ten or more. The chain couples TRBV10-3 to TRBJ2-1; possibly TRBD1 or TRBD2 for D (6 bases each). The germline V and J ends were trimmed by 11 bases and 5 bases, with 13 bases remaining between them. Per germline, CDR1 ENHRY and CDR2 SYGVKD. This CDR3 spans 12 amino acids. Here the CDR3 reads CAARGTNNEQFF. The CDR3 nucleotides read TGTGCCGCCCGGGGGACAAACAATGAGCAGTTCTTC.

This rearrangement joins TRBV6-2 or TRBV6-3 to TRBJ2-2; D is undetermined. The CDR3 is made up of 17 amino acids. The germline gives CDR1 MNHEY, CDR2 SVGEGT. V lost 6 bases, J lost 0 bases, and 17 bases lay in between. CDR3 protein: CASSHFYADANTGELFF. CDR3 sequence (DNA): TGTGCCAGCAGCCATTTCTACGCCGACGCGAACACCGGGGAGCTGTTTTTT.

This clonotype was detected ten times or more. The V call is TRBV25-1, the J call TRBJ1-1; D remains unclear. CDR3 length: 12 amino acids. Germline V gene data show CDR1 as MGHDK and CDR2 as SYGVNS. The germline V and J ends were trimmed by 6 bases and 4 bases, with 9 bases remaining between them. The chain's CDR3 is CASSPVGTEAFF. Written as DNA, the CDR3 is TGTGCCAGCAGCCCGGTGGGCACTGAAGCTTTCTTT.

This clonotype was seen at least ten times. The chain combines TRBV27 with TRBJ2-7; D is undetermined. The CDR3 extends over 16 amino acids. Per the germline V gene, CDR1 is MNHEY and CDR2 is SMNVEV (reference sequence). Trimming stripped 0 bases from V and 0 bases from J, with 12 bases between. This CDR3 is CASSLSSYYSSYEQYF. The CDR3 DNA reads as TGTGCCAGCAGTTTATCGTCCTACTACAGCTCCTACGAGCAGTACTTC.

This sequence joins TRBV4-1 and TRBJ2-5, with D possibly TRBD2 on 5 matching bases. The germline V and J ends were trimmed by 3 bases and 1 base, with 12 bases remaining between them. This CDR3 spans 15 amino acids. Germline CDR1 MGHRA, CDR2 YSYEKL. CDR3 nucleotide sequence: TGCGCCAGCAGCCAGATCGTCGGGGTCCAAGAGACCCAGTACTTC. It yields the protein CASSQIVGVQETQYF.

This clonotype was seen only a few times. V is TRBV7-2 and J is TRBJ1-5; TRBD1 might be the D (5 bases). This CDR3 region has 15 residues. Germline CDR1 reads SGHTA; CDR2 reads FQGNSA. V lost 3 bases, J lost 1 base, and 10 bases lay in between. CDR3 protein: CASSLGVTSNQPQHF. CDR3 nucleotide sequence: TGTGCCAGCAGCTTGGGGGTCACGAGCAATCAGCCCCAGCATTTT.

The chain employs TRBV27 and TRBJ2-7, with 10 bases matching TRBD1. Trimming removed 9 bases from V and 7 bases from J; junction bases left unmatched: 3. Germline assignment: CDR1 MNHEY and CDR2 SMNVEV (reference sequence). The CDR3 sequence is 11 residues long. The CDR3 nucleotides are TGTGCCAGTAGGACAGGGGGTGAGCAGTACTTC. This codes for CASRTGGEQYF.

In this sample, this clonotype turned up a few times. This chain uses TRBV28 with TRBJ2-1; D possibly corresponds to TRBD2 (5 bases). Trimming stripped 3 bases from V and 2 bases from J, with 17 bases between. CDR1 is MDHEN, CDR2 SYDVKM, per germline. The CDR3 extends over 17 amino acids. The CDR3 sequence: CASSLVAEGRTYNEQFF. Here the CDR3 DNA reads TGTGCCAGCAGTTTGGTGGCTGAGGGCAGAACCTACAATGAGCAGTTCTTC.

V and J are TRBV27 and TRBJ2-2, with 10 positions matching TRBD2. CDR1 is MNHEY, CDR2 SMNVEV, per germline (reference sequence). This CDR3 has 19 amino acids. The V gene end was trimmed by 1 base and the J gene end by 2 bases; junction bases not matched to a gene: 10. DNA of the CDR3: TGTGCCAGCAGTTTATTAAGGGCTAGCGGGGGCCCCAACACCGGGGAGCTGTTTTTT. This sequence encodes CASSLLRASGGPNTGELFF.

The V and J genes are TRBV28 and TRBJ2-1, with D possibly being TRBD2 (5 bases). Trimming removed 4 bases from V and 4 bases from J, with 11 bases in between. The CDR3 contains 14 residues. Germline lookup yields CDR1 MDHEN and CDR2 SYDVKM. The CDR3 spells CASSSPGMYNEQFF. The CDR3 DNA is TGTGCCAGCAGTTCACCGGGAATGTACAATGAGCAGTTCTTC.

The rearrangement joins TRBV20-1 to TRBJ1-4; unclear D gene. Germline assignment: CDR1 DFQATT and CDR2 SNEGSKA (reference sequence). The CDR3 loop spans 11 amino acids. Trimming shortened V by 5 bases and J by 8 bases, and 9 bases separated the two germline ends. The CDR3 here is CSARHEEKLFF. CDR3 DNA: TGCAGTGCTCGCCATGAGGAAAAACTGTTTTTT.

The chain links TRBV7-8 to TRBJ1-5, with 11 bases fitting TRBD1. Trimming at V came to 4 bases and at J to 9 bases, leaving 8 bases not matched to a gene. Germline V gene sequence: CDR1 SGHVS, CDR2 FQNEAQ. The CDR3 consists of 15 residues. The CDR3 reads CASSSTWDRGRPQHF. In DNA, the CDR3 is TGTGCCAGCAGCTCGACCTGGGACAGGGGGAGGCCCCAGCATTTT.

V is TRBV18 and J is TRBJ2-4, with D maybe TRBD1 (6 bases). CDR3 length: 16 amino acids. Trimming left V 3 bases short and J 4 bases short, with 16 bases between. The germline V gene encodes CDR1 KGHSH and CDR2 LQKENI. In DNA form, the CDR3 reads TGTGCCAGCTCACCGCTAACGGGACAAGTTAAAAACATTCAGTACTTC. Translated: CASSPLTGQVKNIQYF. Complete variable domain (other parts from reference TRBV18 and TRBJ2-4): NAGVMQNPRHLVRRRGQEARLRCSPMKGHSHVYWYRQLPEEGLKFMVYLQKENIIDESGMPKERFSAEFPKEGPSILRIQQVVRGDSAAYFCASSPLTGQVKNIQYFGAGTRLSVL.

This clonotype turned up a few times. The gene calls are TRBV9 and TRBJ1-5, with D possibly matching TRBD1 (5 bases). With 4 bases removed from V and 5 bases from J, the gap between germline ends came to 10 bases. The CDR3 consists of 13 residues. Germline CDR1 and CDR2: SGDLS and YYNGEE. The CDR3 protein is CASSQGMDQPQHF. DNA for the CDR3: TGTGCCAGCAGCCAGGGAATGGATCAGCCCCAGCATTTT. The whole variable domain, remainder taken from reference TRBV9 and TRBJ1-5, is DSGVTQTPKHLITATGQRVTLRCSPRSGDLSVYWYQQSLDQGLQFLIQYYNGEERAKGNILERFSAQQFPDLHSELNLSSLELGDSALYFCASSQGMDQPQHFGDGTRLSIL.

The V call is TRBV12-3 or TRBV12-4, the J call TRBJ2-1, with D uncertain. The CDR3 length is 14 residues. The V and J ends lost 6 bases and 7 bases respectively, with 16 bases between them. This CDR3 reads CASSLVPPGNEQFF. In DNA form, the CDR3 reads TGTGCCAGCAGCCTCGTCCCCCCTGGGAATGAGCAGTTCTTC.